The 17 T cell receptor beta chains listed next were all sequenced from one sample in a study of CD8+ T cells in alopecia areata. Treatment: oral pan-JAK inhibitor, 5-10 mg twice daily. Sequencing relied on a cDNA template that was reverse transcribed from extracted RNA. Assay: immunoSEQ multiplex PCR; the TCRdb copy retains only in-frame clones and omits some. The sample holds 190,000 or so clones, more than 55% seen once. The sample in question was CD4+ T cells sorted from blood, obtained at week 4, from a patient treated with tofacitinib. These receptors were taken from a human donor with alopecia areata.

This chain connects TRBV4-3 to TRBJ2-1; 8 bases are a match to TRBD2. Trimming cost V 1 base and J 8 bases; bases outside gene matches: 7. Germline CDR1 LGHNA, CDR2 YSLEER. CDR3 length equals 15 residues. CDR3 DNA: TGCGCCAGCAGCCAAGTTATTTCGGGGGGGTATGAGCAGTTCTTC. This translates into CASSQVISGGYEQFF.

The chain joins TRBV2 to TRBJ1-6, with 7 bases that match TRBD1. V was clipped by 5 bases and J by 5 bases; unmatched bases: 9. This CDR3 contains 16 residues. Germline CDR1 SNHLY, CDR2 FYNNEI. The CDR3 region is CASSHRTGTDNSPLHF. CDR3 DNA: TGTGCCAGCAGTCATAGAACCGGGACAGATAATTCACCCCTCCACTTT.

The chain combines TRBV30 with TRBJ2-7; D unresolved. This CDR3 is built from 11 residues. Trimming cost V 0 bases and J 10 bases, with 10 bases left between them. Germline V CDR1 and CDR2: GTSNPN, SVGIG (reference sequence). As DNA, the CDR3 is TGTGCCTGGAGTGTGCTGAGCTCACAGTACTTC. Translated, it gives CAWSVLSSQYF.

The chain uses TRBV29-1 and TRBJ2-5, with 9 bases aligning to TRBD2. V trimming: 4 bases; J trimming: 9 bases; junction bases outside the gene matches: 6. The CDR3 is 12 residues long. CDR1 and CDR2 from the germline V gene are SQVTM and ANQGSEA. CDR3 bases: TGCAGCGTTGGGGCTAAGCGGGAGGCCCAGTACTTC. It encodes CSVGAKREAQYF.

The CDR3 here is CASSLGQQNYGYTF. CDR3 sequence (DNA): TGCGCCAGCAGCTTGGGGCAACAGAACTATGGCTACACCTTC. This sequence joins TRBV5-1 and TRBJ1-2; no reliable D call. V lost 0 bases and J lost 2, with 8 bases in between. This CDR3 spans 14 amino acids. From germline, CDR1 is SGHRS and CDR2 YFSETQ.

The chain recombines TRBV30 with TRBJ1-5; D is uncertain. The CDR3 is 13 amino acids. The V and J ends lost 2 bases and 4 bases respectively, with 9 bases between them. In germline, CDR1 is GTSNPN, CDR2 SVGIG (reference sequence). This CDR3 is CAWSRGRNQPQHF. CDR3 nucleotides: TGTGCCTGGAGTCGAGGGAGGAATCAGCCCCAGCATTTT. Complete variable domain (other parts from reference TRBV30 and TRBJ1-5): SQTIHQWPATLVQPVGSPLSLECTVEGTSNPNLYWYRQAAGRGLQLLFYSVGIGQISSEVPQNLSASRPQDRQFILSSKKLLLSDSGFYLCAWSRGRNQPQHFGDGTRLSIL.

The CDR3 loop is CASSQAAGGELFF. The DNA for the CDR3 is TGTGCCAGCAGCCAAGCCGCCGGGGGGGAGCTGTTTTTT. The rearrangement joins TRBV4-2 to TRBJ2-2; the D is unclear. The CDR3 sequence is 13 residues long. Trimming took off 1 base at V and 8 bases at J, with 8 bases between the two ends. Germline V gene lookup returns CDR1 LGHNA and CDR2 YNFKEQ.

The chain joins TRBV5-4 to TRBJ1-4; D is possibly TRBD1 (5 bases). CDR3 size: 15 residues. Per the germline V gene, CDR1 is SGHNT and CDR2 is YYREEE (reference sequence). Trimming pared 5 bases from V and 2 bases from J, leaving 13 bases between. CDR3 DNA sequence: TGTGCCAGCAGTCCCGGCGGGACCACTAATGAAAAACTGTTTTTT. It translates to CASSPGGTTNEKLFF. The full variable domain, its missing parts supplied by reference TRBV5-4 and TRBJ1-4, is ETGVTQSPTHLIKTRGQQVTLRCSSQSGHNTVSWYQQALGQGPQFIFQYYREEENGRGNFPPRFSGLQFPNYSSELNVNALELDDSALYLCASSPGGTTNEKLFFGSGTQLSVL.

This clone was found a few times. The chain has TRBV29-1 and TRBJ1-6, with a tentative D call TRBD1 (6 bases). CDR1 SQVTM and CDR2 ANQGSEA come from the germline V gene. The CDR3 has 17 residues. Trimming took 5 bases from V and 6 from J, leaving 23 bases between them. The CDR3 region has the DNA TGCAGCGTTATCTATGCGGAGGGGGGCTCGGGTAATTCACCCCTCCACTTT. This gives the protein CSVIYAEGGSGNSPLHF.

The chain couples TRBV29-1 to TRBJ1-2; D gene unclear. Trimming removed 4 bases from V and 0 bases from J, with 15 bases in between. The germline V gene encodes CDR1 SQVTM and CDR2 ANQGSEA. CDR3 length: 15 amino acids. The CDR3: CSVVPVLLANYGYTF. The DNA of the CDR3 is TGCAGCGTTGTGCCGGTTTTACTAGCTAACTATGGCTACACCTTC.

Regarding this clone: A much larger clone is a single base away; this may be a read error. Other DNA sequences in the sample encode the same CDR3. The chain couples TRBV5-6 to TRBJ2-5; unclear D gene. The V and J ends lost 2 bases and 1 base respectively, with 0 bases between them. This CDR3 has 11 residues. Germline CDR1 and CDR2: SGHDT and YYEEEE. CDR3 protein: CASSFQETQYF. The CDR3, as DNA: TGTGCCAGCAGCTTCCAAGAGACCCAGTACTTC. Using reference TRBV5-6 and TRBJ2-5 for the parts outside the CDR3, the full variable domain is DAGVTQSPTHLIKTRGQQVTLRCSPKSGHDTVSWYQQALGQGPQFIFQYYEEEERQRGNFPDRFSGHQFPNYSSELNVNALLLGDSALYLCASSFQETQYFGPGTRLLVL.

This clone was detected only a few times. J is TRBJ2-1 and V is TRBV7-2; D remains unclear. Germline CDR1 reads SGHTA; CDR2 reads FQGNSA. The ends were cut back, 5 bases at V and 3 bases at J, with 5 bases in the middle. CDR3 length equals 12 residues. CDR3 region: CASSRFYNEQFF. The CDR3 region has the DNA TGTGCCAGCAGCCGCTTCTACAATGAGCAGTTCTTC.

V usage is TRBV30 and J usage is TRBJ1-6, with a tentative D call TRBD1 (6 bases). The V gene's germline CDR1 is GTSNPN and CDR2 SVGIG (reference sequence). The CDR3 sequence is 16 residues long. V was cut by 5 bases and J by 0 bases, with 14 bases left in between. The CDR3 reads CAWVRGPSSYNSPLHF. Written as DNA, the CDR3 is TGTGCCTGGGTCAGGGGTCCCAGCTCCTATAATTCACCCCTCCACTTT.

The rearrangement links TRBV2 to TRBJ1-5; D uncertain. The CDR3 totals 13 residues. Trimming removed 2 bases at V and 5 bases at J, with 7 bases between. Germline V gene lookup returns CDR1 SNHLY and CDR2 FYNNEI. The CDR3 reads CASSERQYQPQHF. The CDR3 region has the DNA TGTGCCAGCAGTGAACGGCAGTATCAGCCCCAGCATTTT.

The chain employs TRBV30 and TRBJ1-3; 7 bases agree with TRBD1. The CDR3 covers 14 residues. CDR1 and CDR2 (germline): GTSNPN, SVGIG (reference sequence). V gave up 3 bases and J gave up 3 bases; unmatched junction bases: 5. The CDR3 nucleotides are TGTGCCTGGAGGAGGGCAGGGGGTGGAAACACCATATATTTT. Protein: CAWRRAGGGNTIYF. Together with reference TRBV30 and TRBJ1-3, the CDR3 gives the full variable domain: SQTIHQWPATLVQPVGSPLSLECTVEGTSNPNLYWYRQAAGRGLQLLFYSVGIGQISSEVPQNLSASRPQDRQFILSSKKLLLSDSGFYLCAWRRAGGGNTIYFGEGSWLTVV.

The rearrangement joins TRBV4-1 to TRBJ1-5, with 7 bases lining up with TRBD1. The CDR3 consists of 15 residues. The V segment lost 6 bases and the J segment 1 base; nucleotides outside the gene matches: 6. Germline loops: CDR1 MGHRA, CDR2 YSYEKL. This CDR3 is CASRPDRVSNQPQHF. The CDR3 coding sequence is TGCGCCAGCAGACCCGACAGGGTCAGCAATCAGCCCCAGCATTTT.

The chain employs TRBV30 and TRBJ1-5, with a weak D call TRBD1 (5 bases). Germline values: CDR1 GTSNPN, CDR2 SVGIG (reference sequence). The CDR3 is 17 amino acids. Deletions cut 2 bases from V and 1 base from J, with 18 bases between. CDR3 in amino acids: CAWSSWQGGESNQPQHF. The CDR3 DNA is TGTGCCTGGAGTAGCTGGCAGGGTGGGGAAAGCAATCAGCCCCAGCATTTT.